The 9 T cell receptor beta chains below come from one sample, sequenced in a study of blood T cell repertoires in COVID-19. The protocol was immunoSEQ multiplex PCR, while the TCRdb copy is restricted to in-frame clones and leaves out a portion. Here the sample spans approximately 190,000 clones, around nine tenths being singletons. Sequencing used peripheral blood. These receptor sequences come from a woman in her thirties or forties who had recovered from COVID-19.

This clone appeared a few times. CDR3 DNA: TGTGCCAGCAGCTTAATCGGGAAGGCTAATGAAAAACTGTTTTTT. Amino acids: CASSLIGKANEKLFF. The rearrangement links TRBV7-3 to TRBJ1-4; D is unresolved. This CDR3 has 15 residues. Per the germline V gene, CDR1 is SGHTA and CDR2 is FQGTGA. V lost 1 base and J 3 bases, leaving 9 bases between the germline ends.

This rearrangement joins TRBV3-1 (or the pseudogene TRBV3-2) to TRBJ1-1; D gene unclear. Germline V lookup: CDR1 LGHDT, CDR2 YNNKEL (reference sequence). This CDR3 contains 15 residues. Trimming took 6 bases from V and 0 from J, leaving 14 bases between them. CDR3: CASSPRSGMNTEAFF. CDR3 coding DNA: TGTGCCAGCAGTCCCAGATCGGGGATGAACACTGAAGCTTTCTTT.

Written as DNA, the CDR3 is TGTGCCAGTACACGACAGCTGAACACCGGGGAGCTGTTTTTT. Translation gives CASTRQLNTGELFF. J is TRBJ2-2 and V is TRBV19; maybe TRBD1 (5 bases). This CDR3 spans 14 amino acids. Germline V gene sequence: CDR1 LNHDA, CDR2 SQIVND (reference sequence). Trimming pared 7 bases from V and 1 base from J, leaving 10 bases between.

CDR3 coding DNA: TGTGCCAGCAGCTCCCGGACAGTCAACACTGAAGCTTTCTTT. Its protein is CASSSRTVNTEAFF. The rearrangement uses TRBV7-9 and TRBJ1-1; TRBD1 might be the D (6 bases). V dropped 4 bases and J dropped 2 bases, with 11 bases sitting between them. CDR3 length equals 14 residues. Germline CDR1 and CDR2: SEHNR and FQNEAQ (reference sequence).

V usage is TRBV30 and J usage is TRBJ2-3, with a tentative D call TRBD2 (6 bases). Germline CDR1 GTSNPN, CDR2 SVGIG (reference sequence). Trimming pared 5 bases from V and 9 bases from J, leaving 18 bases between. This CDR3 spans 13 amino acids. The CDR3 is CAWGGASRGTQYF. In DNA, the CDR3 is TGTGCCTGGGGAGGGGCCTCCAGAGGGACGCAGTATTTT.

The chain joins TRBV28 to TRBJ1-2, with D tentatively TRBD1 (5 bases). The CDR3 is made up of 16 amino acids. V lost 4 bases and J 0 bases, leaving 15 bases between the germline ends. From germline, CDR1 is MDHEN and CDR2 SYDVKM. Written as DNA, the CDR3 is TGTGCCAGCAGTTCAGGAGGGGCGAAGGCTAACTATGGCTACACCTTC. As protein: CASSSGGAKANYGYTF.

This clone was counted a few times. The chain combines TRBV27 with TRBJ2-2; TRBD2 matches 9 bases. The CDR3 has 16 residues. V trimming: 5 bases; J trimming: 3 bases; junction bases outside the gene matches: 7. Per germline, CDR1 MNHEY and CDR2 SMNVEV (reference sequence). As DNA, the CDR3 is TGTGCCAGCAGTCCCGAGGGGACTAGCTACACCGGGGAGCTGTTTTTT. Translation gives CASSPEGTSYTGELFF.

The CDR3 DNA follows: TGTGCCAGCAGAGACAGAATGGGAAATGAAAAACTGTTTTTT. Its translation is CASRDRMGNEKLFF. V and J are TRBV2 and TRBJ1-4; TRBD1 might be the D (5 bases). The V end was cut by 6 bases, the J end by 5 bases, with 13 bases between. There are 14 residues in the CDR3. Germline CDR1 and CDR2: SNHLY and FYNNEI.

The V and J genes are TRBV6-5 and TRBJ2-7, with D perhaps TRBD2 (6 bases). Germline loops: CDR1 MNHEY, CDR2 SVGAGI. The V end was cut by 3 bases, the J end by 2 bases, with 11 bases between. There are 14 residues in the CDR3. The DNA of the CDR3 is TGTGCCAGCAGTTATGGGAGGACTCCCTACGAGCAGTACTTC. Encoded protein: CASSYGRTPYEQYF.